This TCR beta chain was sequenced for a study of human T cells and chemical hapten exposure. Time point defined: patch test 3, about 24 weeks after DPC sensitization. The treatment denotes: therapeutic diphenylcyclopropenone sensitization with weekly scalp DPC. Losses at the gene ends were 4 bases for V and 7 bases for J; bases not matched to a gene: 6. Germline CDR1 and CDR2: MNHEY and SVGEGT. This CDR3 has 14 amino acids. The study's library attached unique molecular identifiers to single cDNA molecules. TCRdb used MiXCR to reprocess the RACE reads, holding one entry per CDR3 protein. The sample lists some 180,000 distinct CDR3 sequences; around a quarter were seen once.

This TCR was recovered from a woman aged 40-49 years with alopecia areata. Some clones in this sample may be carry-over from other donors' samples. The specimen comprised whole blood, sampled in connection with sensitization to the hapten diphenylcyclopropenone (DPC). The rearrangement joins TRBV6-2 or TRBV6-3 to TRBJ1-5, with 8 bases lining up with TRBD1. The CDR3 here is CASSSRQGWQPQHF. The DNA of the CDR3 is TGTGCCAGCAGTTCGCGACAGGGGTGGCAGCCCCAGCATTTT.